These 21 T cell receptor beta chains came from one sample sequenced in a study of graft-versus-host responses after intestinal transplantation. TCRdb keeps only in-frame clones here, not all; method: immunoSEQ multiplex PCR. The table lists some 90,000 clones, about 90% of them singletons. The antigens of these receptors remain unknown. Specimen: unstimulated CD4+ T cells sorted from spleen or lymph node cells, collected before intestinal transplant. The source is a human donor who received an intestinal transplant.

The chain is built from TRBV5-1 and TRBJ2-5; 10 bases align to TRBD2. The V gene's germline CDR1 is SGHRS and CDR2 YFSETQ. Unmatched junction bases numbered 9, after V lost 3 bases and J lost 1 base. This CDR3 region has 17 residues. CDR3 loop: CASSSPMLAGGQETQYF. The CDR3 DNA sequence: TGCGCCAGCAGCTCCCCGATGTTAGCGGGGGGCCAAGAGACCCAGTACTTC.

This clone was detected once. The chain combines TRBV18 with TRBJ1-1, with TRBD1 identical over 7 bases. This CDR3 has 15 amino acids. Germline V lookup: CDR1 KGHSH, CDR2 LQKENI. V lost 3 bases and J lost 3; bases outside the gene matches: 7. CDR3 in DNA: TGTGCCAGCTCACCTCTGGGGGACAGATACACTGAAGCTTTCTTT. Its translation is CASSPLGDRYTEAFF.

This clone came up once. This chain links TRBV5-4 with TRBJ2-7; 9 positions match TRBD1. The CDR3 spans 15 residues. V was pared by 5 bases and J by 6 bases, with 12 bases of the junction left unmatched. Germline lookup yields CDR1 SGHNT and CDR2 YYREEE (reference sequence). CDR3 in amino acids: CASRGGQGLPGEQYF. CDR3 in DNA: TGTGCCAGCAGGGGAGGACAGGGGTTACCGGGCGAGCAGTACTTC.

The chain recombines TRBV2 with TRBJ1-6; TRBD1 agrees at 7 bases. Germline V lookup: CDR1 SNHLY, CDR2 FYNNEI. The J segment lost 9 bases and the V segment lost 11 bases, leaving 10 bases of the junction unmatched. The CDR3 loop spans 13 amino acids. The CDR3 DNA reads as TGTGCCTCCCACCGGGACAGTGTTTCACCCCTCCACTTT. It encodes CASHRDSVSPLHF.

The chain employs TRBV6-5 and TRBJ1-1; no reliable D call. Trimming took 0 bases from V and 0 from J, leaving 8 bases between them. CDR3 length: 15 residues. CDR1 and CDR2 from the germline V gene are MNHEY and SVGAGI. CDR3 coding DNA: TGTGCCAGCAGTTACTCGGGGAGTATGAACACTGAAGCTTTCTTT. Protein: CASSYSGSMNTEAFF.

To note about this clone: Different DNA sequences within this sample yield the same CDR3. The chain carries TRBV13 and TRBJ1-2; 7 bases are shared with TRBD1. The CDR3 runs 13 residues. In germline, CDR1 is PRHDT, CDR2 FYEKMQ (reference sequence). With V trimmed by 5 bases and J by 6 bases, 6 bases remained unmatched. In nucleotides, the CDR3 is TGTGCCAGCAGCCGGGACAGTTGGCATGGCTACACCTTC. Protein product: CASSRDSWHGYTF.

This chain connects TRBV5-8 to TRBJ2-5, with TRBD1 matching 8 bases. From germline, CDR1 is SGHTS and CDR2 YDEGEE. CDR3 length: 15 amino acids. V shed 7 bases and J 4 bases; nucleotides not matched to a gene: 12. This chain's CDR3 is CASGKGGRGPETQYF. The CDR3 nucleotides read TGTGCCAGCGGCAAAGGGGGCAGGGGGCCAGAGACCCAGTACTTC.

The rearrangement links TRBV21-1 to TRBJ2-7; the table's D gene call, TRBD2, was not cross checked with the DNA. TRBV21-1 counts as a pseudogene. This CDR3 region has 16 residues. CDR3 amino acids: CASSNGTVGGGHEQYF. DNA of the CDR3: TGTGCCAGCAGCAACGGGACGGTTGGCGGGGGCCACGAGCAGTACTTC.

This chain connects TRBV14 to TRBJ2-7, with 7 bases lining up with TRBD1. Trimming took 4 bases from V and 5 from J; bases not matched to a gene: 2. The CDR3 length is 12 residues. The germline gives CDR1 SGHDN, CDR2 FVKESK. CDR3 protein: CASSRQGNEQYF. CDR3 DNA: TGTGCCAGCAGCCGACAGGGTAACGAGCAGTACTTC. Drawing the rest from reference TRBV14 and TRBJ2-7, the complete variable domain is EAGVTQFPSHSVIEKGQTVTLRCDPISGHDNLYWYRRVMGKEIKFLLHFVKESKQDESGMPNNRFLAERTGGTYSTLKVQPAELEDSGVYFCASSRQGNEQYFGPGTRLTVT.

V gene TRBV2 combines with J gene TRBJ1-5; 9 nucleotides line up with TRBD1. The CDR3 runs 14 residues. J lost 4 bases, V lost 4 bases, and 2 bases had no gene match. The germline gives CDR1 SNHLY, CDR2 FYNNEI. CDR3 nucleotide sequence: TGTGCCAGCAGTGTCGGACAGGGGAATCAGCCCCAGCATTTT. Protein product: CASSVGQGNQPQHF. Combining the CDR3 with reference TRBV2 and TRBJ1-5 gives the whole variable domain EPEVTQTPSHQVTQMGQEVILRCVPISNHLYFYWYRQILGQKVEFLVSFYNNEISEKSEIFDDQFSVERPDGSNFTLKIRSTKLEDSAMYFCASSVGQGNQPQHFGDGTRLSIL.

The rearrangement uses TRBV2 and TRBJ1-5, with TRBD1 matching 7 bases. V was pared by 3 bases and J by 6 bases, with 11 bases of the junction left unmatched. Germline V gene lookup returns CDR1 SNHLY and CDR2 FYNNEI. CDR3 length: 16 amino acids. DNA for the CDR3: TGTGCCAGCAGTGACCGTGACAGGGTGTCTCCTCAGCCCCAGCATTTT. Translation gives CASSDRDRVSPQPQHF.

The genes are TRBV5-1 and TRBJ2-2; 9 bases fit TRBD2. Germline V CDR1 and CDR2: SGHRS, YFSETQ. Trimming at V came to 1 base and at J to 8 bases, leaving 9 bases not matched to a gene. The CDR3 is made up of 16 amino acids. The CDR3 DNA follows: TGCGCCAGCAGCTTGAGGAGCGGGGGGTTGTCGGGGGAGCTGTTTTTT. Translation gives CASSLRSGGLSGELFF.

CDR3 region: CASSLLGTGSGNTGELFF. Here the CDR3 DNA reads TGCGCCAGCAGCTTGCTAGGAACCGGTTCGGGAAACACCGGGGAGCTGTTTTTT. The genes are TRBV5-1 and TRBJ2-2; D perhaps matches TRBD2 (5 bases). The germline V gene encodes CDR1 SGHRS and CDR2 YFSETQ. V was shortened by 1 base and J by 2 bases, with 18 bases between the two germline ends. This CDR3 is 18 amino acids long.

Here the CDR3 DNA reads TGCAGCGTCGACCACTACGCCGAGCCGGATACGCAGTATTTT. This gives the protein CSVDHYAEPDTQYF. The rearrangement links TRBV29-1 to TRBJ2-3; no firm D call. Trimming took 6 bases from V and 6 from J, leaving 19 bases between them. CDR1 and CDR2 from the germline V gene are SQVTM and ANQGSEA. CDR3 length: 14 residues.

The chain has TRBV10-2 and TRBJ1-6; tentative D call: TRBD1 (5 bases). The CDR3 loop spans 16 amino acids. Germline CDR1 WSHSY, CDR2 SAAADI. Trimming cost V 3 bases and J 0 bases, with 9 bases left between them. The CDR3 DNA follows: TGCGCCAGCAGTGAAAAGGGGATCTCCTATAATTCACCCCTCCACTTT. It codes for CASSEKGISYNSPLHF.

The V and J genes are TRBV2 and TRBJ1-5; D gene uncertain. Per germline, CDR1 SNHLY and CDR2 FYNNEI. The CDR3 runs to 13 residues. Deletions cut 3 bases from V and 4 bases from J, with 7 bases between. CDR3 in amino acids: CASSEGRNQPQHF. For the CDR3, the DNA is TGTGCCAGCAGTGAGGGCAGGAATCAGCCCCAGCATTTT.

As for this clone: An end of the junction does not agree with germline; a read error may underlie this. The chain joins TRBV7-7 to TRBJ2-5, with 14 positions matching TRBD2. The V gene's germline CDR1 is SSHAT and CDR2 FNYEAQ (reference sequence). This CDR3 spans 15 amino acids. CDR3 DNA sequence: TGTGCTAGCAGCTTAGGACTAGCGGGGGGCGAGACCCAGTACTTC. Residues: CASSLGLAGGETQYF.

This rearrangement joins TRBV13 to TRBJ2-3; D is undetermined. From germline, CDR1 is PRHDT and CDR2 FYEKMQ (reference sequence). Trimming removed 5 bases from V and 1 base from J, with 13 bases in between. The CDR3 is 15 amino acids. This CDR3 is CASSRGERRTDTQYF. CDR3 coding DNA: TGTGCCAGCAGCCGAGGTGAGCGCCGCACAGATACGCAGTATTTT.

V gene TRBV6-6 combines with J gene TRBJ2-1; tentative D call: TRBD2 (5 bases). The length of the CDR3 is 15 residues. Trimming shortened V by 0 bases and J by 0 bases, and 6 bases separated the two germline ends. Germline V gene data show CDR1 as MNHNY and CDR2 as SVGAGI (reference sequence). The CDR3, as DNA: TGTGCCAGCAGTTACTCGAGCGGCTCCTACAATGAGCAGTTCTTC. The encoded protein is CASSYSSGSYNEQFF.

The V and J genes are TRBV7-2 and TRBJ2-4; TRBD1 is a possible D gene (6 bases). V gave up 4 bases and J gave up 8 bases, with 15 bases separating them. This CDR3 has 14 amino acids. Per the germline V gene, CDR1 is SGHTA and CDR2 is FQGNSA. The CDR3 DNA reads TGTGCCAGCAGCTGGCGACAGGCTAGGGACATTCAGTACTTC. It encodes CASSWRQARDIQYF.

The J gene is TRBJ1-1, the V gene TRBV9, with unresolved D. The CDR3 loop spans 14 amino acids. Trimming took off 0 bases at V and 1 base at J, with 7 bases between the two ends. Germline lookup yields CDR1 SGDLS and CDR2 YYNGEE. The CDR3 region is CASSVDEENTEAFF. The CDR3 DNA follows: TGTGCCAGCAGCGTAGATGAGGAGAACACTGAAGCTTTCTTT.